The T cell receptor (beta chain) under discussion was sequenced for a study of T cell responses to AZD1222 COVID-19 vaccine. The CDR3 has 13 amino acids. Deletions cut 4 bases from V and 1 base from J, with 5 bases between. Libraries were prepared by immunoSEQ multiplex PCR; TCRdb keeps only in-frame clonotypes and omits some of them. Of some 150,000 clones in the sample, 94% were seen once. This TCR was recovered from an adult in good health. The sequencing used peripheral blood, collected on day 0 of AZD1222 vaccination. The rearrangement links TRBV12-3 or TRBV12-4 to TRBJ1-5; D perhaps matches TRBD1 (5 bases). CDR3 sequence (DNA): TGTGCCAGCAGTTGGACAAGCAATCAGCCCCAGCATTTT. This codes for CASSWTSNQPQHF.